Listed here are 27 T cell receptor beta chains from one sample, sequenced in a study of blood T cell repertoires in COVID-19. Assay: immunoSEQ multiplex PCR; the TCRdb copy retains only in-frame clones and omits some. The data contain 140,000 to 150,000 clones, roughly 79% of them singletons. Specimen: peripheral blood. The origin of the receptors is a human donor with acute or convalescent COVID-19. The donor label of this sample is uncertain.

This chain joins TRBV5-4 and TRBJ2-2; D gene uncertain. Trimming shortened V by 3 bases and J by 6 bases, and 6 bases separated the two germline ends. Germline V gene sequence: CDR1 SGHNT, CDR2 YYREEE (reference sequence). This CDR3 contains 12 residues. This CDR3 is CASSSAAGELFF. The DNA of the CDR3 is TGTGCCAGCAGCTCGGCGGCCGGGGAGCTGTTTTTT.

The chain carries TRBV7-2 and TRBJ2-2; the match to TRBD2 covers 8 bases. The junction had 3 bases not matched to a gene; V was cut back by 4 bases and J by 2 bases. This CDR3 is 15 amino acids long. Germline CDR1 is SGHTA and CDR2 is FQGNSA. CDR3 loop: CASSSSGGNTGELFF. In DNA, the CDR3 is TGTGCCAGCAGCTCGAGCGGGGGTAACACCGGGGAGCTGTTTTTT. Using reference TRBV7-2 and TRBJ2-2 for the parts outside the CDR3, the full variable domain is GAGVSQSPSNKVTEKGKDVELRCDPISGHTALYWYRQSLGQGLEFLIYFQGNSAPDKSGLPSDRFSAERTGGSVSTLTIQRTQQEDSAVYLCASSSSGGNTGELFFGEGSRLTVL.

The genes are TRBV2 and TRBJ1-2, with 7 bases that match TRBD1. The junction had 12 bases not matched to a gene; V was cut back by 10 bases and J by 4 bases. This CDR3 has 14 residues. Germline V gene data show CDR1 as SNHLY and CDR2 as FYNNEI. This chain's CDR3 is CATSRGTATYGYTF. The CDR3, as DNA: TGTGCCACCTCCAGGGGGACAGCTACCTATGGCTACACCTTC.

The chain recombines TRBV7-8 with TRBJ1-6; D is ambiguous. V was shortened by 1 base and J by 0 bases, with 4 bases between the two germline ends. The CDR3 runs 15 residues. The germline gives CDR1 SGHVS, CDR2 FQNEAQ. In nucleotides, the CDR3 is TGTGCCAGCAGCTTAGGGAGCTCCTATAATTCACCCCTCCACTTT. Protein sequence: CASSLGSSYNSPLHF.

This clone has more than one count but fewer than ten. The chain joins TRBV3-1 (or the pseudogene TRBV3-2) to TRBJ1-4; possibly TRBD1 for D (6 bases). Germline V lookup: CDR1 LGHDT, CDR2 YNNKEL (reference sequence). The CDR3 is 13 amino acids. V was cut by 1 base and J by 11 bases, with 11 bases left in between. The CDR3 bases are TGTGCCAGCAGCCAAGTCGGACAGAGGAAACTGTTTTTT. It encodes CASSQVGQRKLFF.

This chain connects TRBV6-5 to TRBJ2-1; D is ambiguous. In germline, CDR1 is MNHEY, CDR2 SVGAGI. Trimming took 4 bases from V and 5 from J, leaving 6 bases between them. The CDR3 is made up of 12 amino acids. CDR3 protein: CASSSVNNEQFF. CDR3 bases: TGTGCCAGCAGTTCAGTGAACAATGAGCAGTTCTTC.

This clone was detected ten times or more. The chain uses TRBV4-1 and TRBJ1-1; perhaps TRBD1 as D (5 bases). The V end lost 2 bases, the J end lost 0 bases, and 19 bases lay between the germline ends. CDR3 size: 18 residues. Germline CDR1 MGHRA, CDR2 YSYEKL. For the CDR3, the DNA is TGCGCCAGCAGCCAAAAAACCCTGGGACTGATGATGAACACTGAAGCTTTCTTT. This sequence encodes CASSQKTLGLMMNTEAFF.

The rearrangement uses TRBV14 and TRBJ2-5, with D possibly TRBD2 on 5 matching bases. CDR1 is SGHDN, CDR2 FVKESK, per germline. The CDR3 runs 14 residues. V was shortened by 2 bases and J by 3 bases, with 10 bases between the two germline ends. CDR3 nucleotide sequence: TGTGCCAGCAGCCAACCCGTCGGGGAAGAGACCCAGTACTTC. Encoded protein: CASSQPVGEETQYF.

The chain is built from TRBV19 and TRBJ2-1; TRBD2 aligns across 15 bases. Germline CDR1 is LNHDA and CDR2 is SQIVND (reference sequence). Trimming at V came to 3 bases and at J to 4 bases, leaving 4 bases not matched to a gene. This CDR3 has 17 amino acids. CDR3 region: CASSIEGLAGGYNEQFF. DNA for the CDR3: TGTGCCAGTAGTATTGAGGGACTAGCGGGGGGATACAATGAGCAGTTCTTC.

This clone was detected only a few times. The genes are TRBV6-5 and TRBJ2-7, with D possibly being TRBD2 (6 bases). The ends were cut back, 2 bases at V and 5 bases at J, with 16 bases in the middle. Germline CDR1 MNHEY, CDR2 SVGAGI. The CDR3 is 15 amino acids. The CDR3 loop is CASSYGGTVLDEQYF. CDR3 nucleotides: TGTGCCAGCAGTTACGGAGGGACGGTTTTGGACGAGCAGTACTTC.

This chain joins TRBV15 and TRBJ2-3; 10 positions agree with TRBD2. Germline V CDR1 and CDR2: LNHNV, YYDKDF (reference sequence). After removal of 4 bases from V and 1 base from J, the junction contained 14 bases not matched to a gene. The CDR3 has 19 amino acids. This CDR3 reads CATSIRGAGGPSRTDTQYF. The CDR3 DNA sequence: TGTGCCACCAGCATTCGAGGAGCGGGGGGGCCGAGTCGCACAGATACGCAGTATTTT.

The rearrangement uses TRBV30 and TRBJ1-1, with D unclear. The V gene's germline CDR1 is GTSNPN and CDR2 SVGIG (reference sequence). The CDR3 runs to 18 residues. V was pared by 4 bases and J by 1 base, with 25 bases between. In DNA form, the CDR3 reads TGTGCCTGGACCGACTGGGCAGGACGGGAAATTGGGAACACTGAAGCTTTCTTT. Protein product: CAWTDWAGREIGNTEAFF.

This chain connects TRBV30 to TRBJ1-3; D unresolved. The germline CDR1 and CDR2 sequences are GTSNPN and SVGIG (reference sequence). The CDR3 has 12 amino acids. Between the trimmed V and J ends, which lost 5 bases and 8 bases, there was a span of 13 bases. The CDR3 DNA is TGTGCCTGGGCCCCCAGGTTGGACACCATATATTTT. Its protein product is CAWAPRLDTIYF.

The rearrangement joins TRBV30 to TRBJ1-5; D gene unclear. Germline V gene sequence: CDR1 GTSNPN, CDR2 SVGIG (reference sequence). The germline V and J ends were trimmed by 1 base and 3 bases, with 7 bases remaining between them. The CDR3 runs to 13 residues. CDR3 residues: CAWSAQYNQPQHF. The CDR3 nucleotides read TGTGCCTGGAGTGCGCAGTACAATCAGCCCCAGCATTTT. The whole variable domain, filled in from reference TRBV30 and TRBJ1-5, reads SQTIHQWPATLVQPVGSPLSLECTVEGTSNPNLYWYRQAAGRGLQLLFYSVGIGQISSEVPQNLSASRPQDRQFILSSKKLLLSDSGFYLCAWSAQYNQPQHFGDGTRLSIL.

The gene calls are TRBV7-6 and TRBJ1-1; maybe TRBD1 (5 bases). The germline V gene encodes CDR1 SGHVS and CDR2 FNYEAQ. The CDR3 has 13 amino acids. The germline V and J ends were trimmed by 5 bases and 1 base, with 8 bases remaining between them. CDR3 sequence: CASSQGRNTEAFF. In nucleotides, the CDR3 is TGTGCCAGCAGCCAGGGTAGGAACACTGAAGCTTTCTTT.

This rearrangement joins TRBV5-1 to TRBJ2-1; 7 positions match TRBD2. V dropped 4 bases and J dropped 4; count of bases not matched to a gene: 2. This CDR3 has 13 residues. Germline V gives CDR1 SGHRS, CDR2 YFSETQ. The CDR3 loop is CASSGTTYNEQFF. Here the CDR3 DNA reads TGCGCCAGCAGCGGGACTACTTACAATGAGCAGTTCTTC.

In its sample, this clone was seen a few times. Written as DNA, the CDR3 is TGTGCCAGCTCACCGTCTTTGGGAGGCACAGATACGCAGTATTTT. This gives the protein CASSPSLGGTDTQYF. This sequence joins TRBV18 and TRBJ2-3; D might be TRBD2 (5 bases). Germline CDR1 KGHSH, CDR2 LQKENI. Trimming removed 3 bases at V and 1 base at J, with 11 bases between. This CDR3 comprises 15 residues.

This sequence joins TRBV18 and TRBJ2-5; tentatively, D is TRBD1 (6 bases). With 2 bases removed from V and 2 bases from J, the gap between germline ends came to 9 bases. Germline V CDR1 and CDR2: KGHSH, LQKENI. The CDR3 totals 14 residues. The CDR3 coding sequence is TGTGCCAGCTCACCAGGACAGATGCAAGAGACCCAGTACTTC. Protein product: CASSPGQMQETQYF. Together with reference TRBV18 and TRBJ2-5, the CDR3 gives the full variable domain: NAGVMQNPRHLVRRRGQEARLRCSPMKGHSHVYWYRQLPEEGLKFMVYLQKENIIDESGMPKERFSAEFPKEGPSILRIQQVVRGDSAAYFCASSPGQMQETQYFGPGTRLLVL.

This clone was seen only once. This chain links TRBV7-8 with TRBJ2-3; D is ambiguous. Trimming took 5 bases from V and 0 from J, leaving 12 bases between them. Germline CDR1 SGHVS, CDR2 FQNEAQ. The CDR3 is 15 residues long. This CDR3 reads CASSTPTTSTDTQYF. The CDR3 region has the DNA TGTGCCAGCAGCACACCGACAACTAGCACAGATACGCAGTATTTT.

The chain carries TRBV6-5 and TRBJ1-2; the match to TRBD1 covers 10 bases. The J segment lost 5 bases and the V segment lost 7 bases, leaving 7 bases of the junction unmatched. The germline V gene has CDR1 MNHEY and CDR2 SVGAGI. The length of the CDR3 is 14 residues. In DNA form, the CDR3 reads TGTGCCAGCAAATCCGGACAGGGGGGTTATGGCTACACCTTC. It codes for CASKSGQGGYGYTF.

The V and J genes are TRBV5-1 and TRBJ1-1; tentative D call: TRBD1 (5 bases). Germline CDR1 SGHRS, CDR2 YFSETQ. This CDR3 has 13 amino acids. Trimming removed 2 bases at V and 3 bases at J, with 8 bases between. The CDR3 DNA sequence: TGCGCCAGCAGCTTAGACAGTCACACTGAAGCTTTCTTT. Translated: CASSLDSHTEAFF. Full variable domain (outside the CDR3, taken from reference TRBV5-1 and TRBJ1-1): KAGVTQTPRYLIKTRGQQVTLSCSPISGHRSVSWYQQTPGQGLQFLFEYFSETQRNKGNFPGRFSGRQFSNSRSEMNVSTLELGDSALYLCASSLDSHTEAFFGQGTRLTVV.

J is TRBJ2-1 and V is TRBV5-1; 7 bases fit TRBD2. The V and J ends lost 2 bases and 3 bases, in that order; junction bases with no gene match: 14. Germline CDR1 reads SGHRS; CDR2 reads YFSETQ. CDR3 length: 18 amino acids. In DNA form, the CDR3 reads TGCGCCAGCAGCTTCTTCCCCCCTGGCGGGGGTGACTACAATGAGCAGTTCTTC. Translation gives CASSFFPPGGGDYNEQFF.

The chain recombines TRBV27 with TRBJ1-3; D unclear. The V end lost 8 bases, the J end lost 4 bases, and 12 bases lay between the germline ends. The germline gives CDR1 MNHEY, CDR2 SMNVEV (reference sequence). The CDR3 loop spans 13 amino acids. The DNA for the CDR3 is TGTGCCAGCTTCTCCTTGGCCGGAAACACCATATATTTT. Its translation: CASFSLAGNTIYF.

The V and J genes are TRBV7-9 and TRBJ2-7; D might be TRBD1 (5 bases). This CDR3 contains 12 residues. Trimming stripped 4 bases from V and 5 bases from J, with 9 bases between. Germline CDR1 SEHNR, CDR2 FQNEAQ (reference sequence). The CDR3 loop is CASSSDSNEQYF. The CDR3 DNA reads as TGTGCCAGCAGCTCAGACAGCAACGAGCAGTACTTC.

The genes are TRBV6-5 and TRBJ2-7, with a possible D match to TRBD1 (6 bases). Trimming took off 6 bases at V and 3 bases at J, with 12 bases between the two ends. This CDR3 has 13 residues. Looked up from germline, CDR1 is MNHEY and CDR2 is SVGAGI. CDR3 sequence (DNA): TGTGCCAGCAGCCCCACAGGGTACTACGAGCAGTACGTC. It yields the protein CASSPTGYYEQYV.

The chain uses TRBV7-8 and TRBJ1-1; D not certain. Deletions cut 5 bases from V and 2 bases from J, with 12 bases between. Germline CDR1 SGHVS, CDR2 FQNEAQ. This CDR3 comprises 14 residues. CDR3 DNA sequence: TGTGCCAGCAGCCCACGAGGAGGAAACACTGAAGCTTTCTTT. Translated: CASSPRGGNTEAFF.

This clone came up once. This rearrangement joins TRBV5-6 to TRBJ1-2, with D hard to call. V gave up 0 bases and J gave up 1 base, with 10 bases separating them. CDR3 size: 15 residues. The germline CDR1 and CDR2 sequences are SGHDT and YYEEEE. The CDR3 loop reads CASSLVGRLNYGYTF. The CDR3 bases are TGTGCCAGCAGCTTGGTGGGGAGACTTAACTATGGCTACACCTTC.